Presented here are 10 T cell receptor beta chains from one specimen sequenced in a study of blood T cell repertoires in COVID-19. Some clones are missing from TCRdb's copy, which holds only in-frame ones; the method was immunoSEQ multiplex PCR. The table records 85,000 to 100,000 clones, around 86% of them present only once. The sequenced material came from peripheral blood. These TCRs come from a man aged 55 to 70 with acute or convalescent COVID-19.

The chain is built from TRBV5-1 and TRBJ1-6; 9 bases agree with TRBD1. CDR1 and CDR2 (germline): SGHRS, YFSETQ. V trimming: 7 bases; J trimming: 7 bases; junction bases outside the gene matches: 3. The CDR3 consists of 13 residues. Here the CDR3 DNA reads TGCGCCAGCCAAGGACAGGGGAATTCACCCCTCCACTTT. Protein product: CASQGQGNSPLHF.

V and J are TRBV5-1 and TRBJ2-3; D call uncertain. The V end lost 2 bases, the J end lost 2 bases, and 9 bases lay between the germline ends. In germline, CDR1 is SGHRS, CDR2 YFSETQ. CDR3 size: 14 residues. DNA of the CDR3: TGCGCCAGCAGCTTTGGAGTGATCACAGATACGCAGTATTTT. Protein: CASSFGVITDTQYF.

V is TRBV5-1 and J is TRBJ2-1; 8 nucleotides line up with TRBD1. The germline V gene encodes CDR1 SGHRS and CDR2 YFSETQ. The J segment lost 9 bases and the V segment lost 5 bases, leaving 10 bases of the junction unmatched. This CDR3 has 14 amino acids. The CDR3 region is CASSSQDRGTEQFF. In nucleotides, the CDR3 is TGCGCCAGCAGTTCCCAAGACAGGGGAACTGAGCAGTTCTTC.

The gene calls are TRBV6-5 and TRBJ1-6; no definite D call. With 7 bases removed from V and 6 bases from J, the gap between germline ends came to 10 bases. Germline V gene sequence: CDR1 MNHEY, CDR2 SVGAGI. The CDR3 totals 13 residues. CDR3 protein: CASTSRGNSPLHF. The CDR3 DNA reads as TGTGCCAGCACATCTCGGGGTAATTCACCCCTCCACTTT.

The gene calls are TRBV2 and TRBJ2-1; 13 positions match TRBD2. Germline values: CDR1 SNHLY, CDR2 FYNNEI. The CDR3 spans 15 residues. With 7 bases clipped from V and 8 bases from J, the junction kept 8 bases outside the gene matches. The CDR3 coding sequence is TGTGCCAGCACCGTACTAGCGGGGGGGCCCGATGAGCAGTTCTTC. Protein sequence: CASTVLAGGPDEQFF.

This rearrangement joins TRBV6-5 to TRBJ1-6, with 10 bases lining up with TRBD1. Trimming cost V 6 bases and J 6 bases; bases outside gene matches: 2. CDR3 length: 14 residues. In germline, CDR1 is MNHEY, CDR2 SVGAGI. The CDR3 sequence is CASSRDRGNSPLHF. In nucleotides, the CDR3 is TGTGCCAGCAGCCGGGACAGGGGTAATTCACCCCTCCACTTT.

A remark on this clone: Additional DNA sequences in this sample encode the identical CDR3. The rearrangement uses TRBV18 and TRBJ1-3; D uncertain. Germline V gene lookup returns CDR1 KGHSH and CDR2 LQKENI. Trimming removed 3 bases from V and 0 bases from J, with 9 bases in between. The CDR3 runs to 15 residues. The CDR3 protein is CASSPGGNSGNTIYF. The CDR3 DNA reads TGTGCCAGCTCACCGGGAGGAAACTCTGGAAACACCATATATTTT.

V and J are TRBV5-8 and TRBJ1-2; maybe TRBD1 (5 bases). This CDR3 has 15 residues. Trimming took off 5 bases at V and 2 bases at J, with 16 bases between the two ends. Germline-derived CDR1 and CDR2 are SGHTS and YDEGEE. The CDR3 region is CASSFDGRTNYGYTF. DNA of the CDR3: TGTGCCAGCAGTTTCGACGGACGGACAAACTATGGCTACACCTTC.

The V gene is TRBV10-3, the J gene TRBJ1-5; 8 bases are a match to TRBD1. The J segment lost 6 bases and the V segment lost 2 bases, leaving 6 bases of the junction unmatched. CDR3 size: 15 residues. Looked up from germline, CDR1 is ENHRY and CDR2 is SYGVKD. In nucleotides, the CDR3 is TGTGCCATCAGTGAGGGGCAGGGGGCCGGTCAGCCCCAGCATTTT. Its protein product is CAISEGQGAGQPQHF.

J is TRBJ1-3 and V is TRBV18; 7 nucleotides line up with TRBD1. CDR3 size: 17 residues. Per the germline V gene, CDR1 is KGHSH and CDR2 is LQKENI. The junction had 12 bases not matched to a gene; V was cut back by 4 bases and J by 3 bases. This CDR3 reads CASSRTGADRLGNTIYF. The DNA of the CDR3 is TGTGCCAGCTCACGGACCGGGGCGGACAGGCTTGGAAACACCATATATTTT.